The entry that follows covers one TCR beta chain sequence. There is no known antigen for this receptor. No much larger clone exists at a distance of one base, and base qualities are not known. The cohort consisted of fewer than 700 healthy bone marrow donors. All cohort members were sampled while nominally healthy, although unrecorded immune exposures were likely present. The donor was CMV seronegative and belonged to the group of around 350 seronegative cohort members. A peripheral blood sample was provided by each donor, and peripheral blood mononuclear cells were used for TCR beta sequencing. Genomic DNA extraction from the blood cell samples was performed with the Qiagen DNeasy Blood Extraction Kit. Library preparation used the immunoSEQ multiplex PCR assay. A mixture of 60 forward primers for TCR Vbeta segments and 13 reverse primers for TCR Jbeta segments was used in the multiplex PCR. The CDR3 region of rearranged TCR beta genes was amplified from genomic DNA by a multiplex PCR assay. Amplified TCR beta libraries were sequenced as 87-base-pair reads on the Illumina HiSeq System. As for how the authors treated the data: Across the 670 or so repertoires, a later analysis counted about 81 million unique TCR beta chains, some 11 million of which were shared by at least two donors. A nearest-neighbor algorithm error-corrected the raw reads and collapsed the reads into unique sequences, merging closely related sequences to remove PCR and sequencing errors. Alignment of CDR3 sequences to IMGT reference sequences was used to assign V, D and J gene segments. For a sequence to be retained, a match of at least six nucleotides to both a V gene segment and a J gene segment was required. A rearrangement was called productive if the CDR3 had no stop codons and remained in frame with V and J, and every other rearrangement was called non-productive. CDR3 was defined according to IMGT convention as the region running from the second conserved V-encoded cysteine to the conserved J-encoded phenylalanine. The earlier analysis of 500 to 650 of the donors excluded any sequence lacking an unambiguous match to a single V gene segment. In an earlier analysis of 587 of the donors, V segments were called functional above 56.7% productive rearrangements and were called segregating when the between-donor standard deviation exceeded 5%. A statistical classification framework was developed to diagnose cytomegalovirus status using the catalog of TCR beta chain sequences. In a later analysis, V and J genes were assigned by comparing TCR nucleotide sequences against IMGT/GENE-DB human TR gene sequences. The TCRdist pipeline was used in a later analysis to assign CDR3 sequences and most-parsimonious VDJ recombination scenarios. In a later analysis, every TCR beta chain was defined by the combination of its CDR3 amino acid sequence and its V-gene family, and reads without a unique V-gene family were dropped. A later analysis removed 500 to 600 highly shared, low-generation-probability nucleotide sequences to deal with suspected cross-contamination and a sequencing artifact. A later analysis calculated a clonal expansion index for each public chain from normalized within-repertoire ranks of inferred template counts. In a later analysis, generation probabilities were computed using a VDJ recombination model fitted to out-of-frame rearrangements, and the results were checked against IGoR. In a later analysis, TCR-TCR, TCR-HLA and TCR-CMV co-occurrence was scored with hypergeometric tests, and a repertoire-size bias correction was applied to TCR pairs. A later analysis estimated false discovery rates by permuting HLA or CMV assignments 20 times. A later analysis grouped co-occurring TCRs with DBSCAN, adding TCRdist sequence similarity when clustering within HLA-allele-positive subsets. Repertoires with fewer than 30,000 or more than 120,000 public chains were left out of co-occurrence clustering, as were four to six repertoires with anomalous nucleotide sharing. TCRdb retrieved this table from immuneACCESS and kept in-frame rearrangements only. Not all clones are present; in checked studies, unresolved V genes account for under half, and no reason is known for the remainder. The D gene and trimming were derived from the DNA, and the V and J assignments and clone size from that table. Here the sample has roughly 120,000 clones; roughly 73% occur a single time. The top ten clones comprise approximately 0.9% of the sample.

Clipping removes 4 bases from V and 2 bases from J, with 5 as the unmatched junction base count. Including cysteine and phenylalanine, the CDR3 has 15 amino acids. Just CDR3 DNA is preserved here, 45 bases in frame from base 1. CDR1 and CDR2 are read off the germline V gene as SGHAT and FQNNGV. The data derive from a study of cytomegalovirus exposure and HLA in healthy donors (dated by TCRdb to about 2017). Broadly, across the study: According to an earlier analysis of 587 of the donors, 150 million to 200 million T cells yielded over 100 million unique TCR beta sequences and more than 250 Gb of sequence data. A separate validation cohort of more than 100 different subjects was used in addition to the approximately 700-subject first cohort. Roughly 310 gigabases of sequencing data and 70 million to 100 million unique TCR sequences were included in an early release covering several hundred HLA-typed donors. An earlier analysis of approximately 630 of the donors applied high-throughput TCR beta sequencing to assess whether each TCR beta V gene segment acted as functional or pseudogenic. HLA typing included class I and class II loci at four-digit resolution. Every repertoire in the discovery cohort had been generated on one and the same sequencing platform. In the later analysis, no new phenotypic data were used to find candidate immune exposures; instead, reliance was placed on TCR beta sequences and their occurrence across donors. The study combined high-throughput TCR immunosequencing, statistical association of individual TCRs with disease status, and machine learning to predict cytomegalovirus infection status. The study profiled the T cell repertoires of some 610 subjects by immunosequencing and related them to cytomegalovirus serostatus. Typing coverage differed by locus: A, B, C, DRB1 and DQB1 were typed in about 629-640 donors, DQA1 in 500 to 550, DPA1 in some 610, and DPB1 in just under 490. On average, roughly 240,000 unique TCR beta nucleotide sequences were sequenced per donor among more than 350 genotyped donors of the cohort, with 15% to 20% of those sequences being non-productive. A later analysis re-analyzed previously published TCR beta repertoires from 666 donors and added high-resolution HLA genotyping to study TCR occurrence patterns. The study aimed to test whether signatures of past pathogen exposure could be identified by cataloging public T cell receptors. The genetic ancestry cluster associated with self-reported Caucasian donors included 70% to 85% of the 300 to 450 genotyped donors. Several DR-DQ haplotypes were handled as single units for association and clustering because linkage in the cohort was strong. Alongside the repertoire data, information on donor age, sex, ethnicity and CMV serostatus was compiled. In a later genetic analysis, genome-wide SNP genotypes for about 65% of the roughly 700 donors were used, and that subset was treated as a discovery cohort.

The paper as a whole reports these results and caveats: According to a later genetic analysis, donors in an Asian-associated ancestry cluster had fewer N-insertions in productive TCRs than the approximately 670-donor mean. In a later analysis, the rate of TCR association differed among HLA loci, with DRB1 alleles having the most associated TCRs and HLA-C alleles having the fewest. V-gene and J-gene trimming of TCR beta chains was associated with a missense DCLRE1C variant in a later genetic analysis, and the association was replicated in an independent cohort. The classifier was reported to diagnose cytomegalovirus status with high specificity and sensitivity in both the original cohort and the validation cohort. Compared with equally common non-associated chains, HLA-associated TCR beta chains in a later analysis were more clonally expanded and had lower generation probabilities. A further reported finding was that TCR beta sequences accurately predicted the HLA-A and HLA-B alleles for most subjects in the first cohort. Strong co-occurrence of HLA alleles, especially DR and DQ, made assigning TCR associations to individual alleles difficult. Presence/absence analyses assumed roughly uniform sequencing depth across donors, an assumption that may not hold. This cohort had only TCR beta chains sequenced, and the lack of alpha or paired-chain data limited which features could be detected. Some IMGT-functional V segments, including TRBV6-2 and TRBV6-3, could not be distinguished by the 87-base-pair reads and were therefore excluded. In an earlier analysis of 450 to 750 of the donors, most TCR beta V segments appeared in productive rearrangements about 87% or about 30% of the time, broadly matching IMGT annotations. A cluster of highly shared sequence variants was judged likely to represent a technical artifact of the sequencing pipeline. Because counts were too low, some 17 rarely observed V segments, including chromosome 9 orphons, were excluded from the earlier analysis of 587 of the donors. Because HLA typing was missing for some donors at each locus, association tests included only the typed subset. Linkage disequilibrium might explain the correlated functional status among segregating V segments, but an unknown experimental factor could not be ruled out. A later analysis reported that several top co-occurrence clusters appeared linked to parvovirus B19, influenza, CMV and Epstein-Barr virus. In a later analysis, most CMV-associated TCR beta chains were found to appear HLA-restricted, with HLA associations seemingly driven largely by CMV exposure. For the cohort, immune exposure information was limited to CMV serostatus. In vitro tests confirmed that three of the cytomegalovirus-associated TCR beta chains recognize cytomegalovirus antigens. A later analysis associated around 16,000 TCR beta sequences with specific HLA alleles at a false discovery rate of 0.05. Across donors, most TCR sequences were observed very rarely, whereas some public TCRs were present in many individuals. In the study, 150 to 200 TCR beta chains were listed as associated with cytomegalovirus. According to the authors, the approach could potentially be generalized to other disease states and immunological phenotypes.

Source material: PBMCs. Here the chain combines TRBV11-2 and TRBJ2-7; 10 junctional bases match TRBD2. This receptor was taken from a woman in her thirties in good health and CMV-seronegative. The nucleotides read TGTGCCAGCAGCTCAACCGGGACTAGCGCCTACGAGCAGTACTTC. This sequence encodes CASSSTGTSAYEQYF. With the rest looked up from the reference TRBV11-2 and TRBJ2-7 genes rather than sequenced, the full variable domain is EAGVAQSPRYKIIEKRQSVAFWCNPISGHATLYWYQQILGQGPKLLIQFQNNGVVDDSQLPKDRFSAERLKGVDSTLKIQPAKLEDSAVYLCASSSTGTSAYEQYFGPGTRLTVT.